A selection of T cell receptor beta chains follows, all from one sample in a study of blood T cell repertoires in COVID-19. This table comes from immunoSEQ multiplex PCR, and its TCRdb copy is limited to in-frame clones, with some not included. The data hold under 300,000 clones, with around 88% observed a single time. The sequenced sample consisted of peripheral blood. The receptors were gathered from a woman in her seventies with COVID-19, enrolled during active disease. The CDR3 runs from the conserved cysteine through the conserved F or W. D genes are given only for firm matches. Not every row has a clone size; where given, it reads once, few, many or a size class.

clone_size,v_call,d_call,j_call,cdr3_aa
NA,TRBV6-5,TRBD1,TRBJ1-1,CASSYGQVNTEAFF
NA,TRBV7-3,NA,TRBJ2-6,CASSLTGQGSSGANVLTF
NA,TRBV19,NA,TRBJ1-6,CASRGSSYNSPLHF
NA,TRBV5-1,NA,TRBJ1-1,CASSLAQGPTEAFF
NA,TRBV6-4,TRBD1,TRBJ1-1,CASRAGGRAFF
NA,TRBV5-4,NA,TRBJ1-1,CASSSGWKVQGGDTEAFF
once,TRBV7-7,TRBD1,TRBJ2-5,CASGDRVQETQYF
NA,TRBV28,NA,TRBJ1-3,CASSWDKRNTIYF
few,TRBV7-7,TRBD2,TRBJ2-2,CASSPGMWASGENTGELFF
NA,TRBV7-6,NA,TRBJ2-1,CASSPFTGTNEQFF
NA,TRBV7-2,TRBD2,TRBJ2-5,CASSFPSGGQETQYF
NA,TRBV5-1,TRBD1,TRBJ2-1,CASSSYRDRGNDSSYNEQFF
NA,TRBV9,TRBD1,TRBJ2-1,CASSVGTGLSEQFF
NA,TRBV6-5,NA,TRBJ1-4,CASSRGANEKLFF
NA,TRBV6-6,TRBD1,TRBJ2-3,CASSYSRQGRDTQYF
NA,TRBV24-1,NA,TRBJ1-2,CATSDTDRFHGYTF
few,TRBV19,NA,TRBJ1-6,CASSIRGSNSPLHF
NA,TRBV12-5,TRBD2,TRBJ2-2,CASGPGLAGDWTGELFF
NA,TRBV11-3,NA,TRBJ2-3,CASSFDSYTDTQYF
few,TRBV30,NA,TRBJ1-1,CAWSIMNTEAFF
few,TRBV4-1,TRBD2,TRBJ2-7,CASSQAQGGRDEQYF
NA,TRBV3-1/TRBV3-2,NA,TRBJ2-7,CASSQDRGSGTDPYEQYF
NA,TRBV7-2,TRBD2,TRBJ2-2,CASSSGGTSSGELFF
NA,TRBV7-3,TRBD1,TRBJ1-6,CASSLRGQGEPLHF
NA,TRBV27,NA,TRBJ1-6,CASTFTGSSYNSPLHF
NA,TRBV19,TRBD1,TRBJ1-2,CASSILRTGGGYTF
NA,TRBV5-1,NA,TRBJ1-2,CASSKDSDYGYTF
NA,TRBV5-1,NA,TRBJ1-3,CASAGEGLNSGNTIYF
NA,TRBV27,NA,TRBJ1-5,CASSLSMGLGNQPQHF
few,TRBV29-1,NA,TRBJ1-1,CSVTGMNTEAFF
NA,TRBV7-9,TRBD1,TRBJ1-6,CASSRTGETPLHF
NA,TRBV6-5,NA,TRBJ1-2,CASGATYGYTF
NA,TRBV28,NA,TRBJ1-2,CASSAGQSAYGYTF
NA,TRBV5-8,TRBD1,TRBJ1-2,CASSPGQGTHYGYTF
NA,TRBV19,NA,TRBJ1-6,CASSTAGGLNSPLHF
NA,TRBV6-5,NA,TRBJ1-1,CASAWGAGTEAFF
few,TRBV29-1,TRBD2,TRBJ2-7,CSVEGGLAGDYEQYF
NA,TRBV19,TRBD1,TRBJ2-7,CASSIPRGPFYEQYF
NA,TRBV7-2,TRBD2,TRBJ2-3,CASSLRVAGGPGTQYF
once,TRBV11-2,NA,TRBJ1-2,CASRDSGGNLEGYTF
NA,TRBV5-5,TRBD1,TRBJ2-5,CASSYGTALETQYF
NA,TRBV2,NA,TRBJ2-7,CAGSRDILSYEQYF
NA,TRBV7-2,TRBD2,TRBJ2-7,CASSRGGTYEQYF
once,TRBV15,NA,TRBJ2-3,CATSRWSITDTQYF
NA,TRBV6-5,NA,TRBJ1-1,CASSYGGVFSNTEAFF
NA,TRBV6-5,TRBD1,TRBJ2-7,CASRTGGGTYEQYF
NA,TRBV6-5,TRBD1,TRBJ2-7,CASSGQVTEQYF
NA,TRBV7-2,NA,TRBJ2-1,CASSLQPGYNEQFF
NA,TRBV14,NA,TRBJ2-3,CASSQGDREGTDTQYF
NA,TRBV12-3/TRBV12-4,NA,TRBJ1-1,CASSFLGSGAFF
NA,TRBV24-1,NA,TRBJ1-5,CATSDRTVNQPQHF
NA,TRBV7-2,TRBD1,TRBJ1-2,CASSSNTGVGYTF
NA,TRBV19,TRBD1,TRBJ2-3,CASRDRGPTDTQYF
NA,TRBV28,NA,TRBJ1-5,CASRRGSQPQHF
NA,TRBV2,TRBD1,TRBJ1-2,CASSADRGLGYTF
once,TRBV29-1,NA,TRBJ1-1,CSADRGTEAFF
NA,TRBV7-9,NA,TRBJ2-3,CASTGTGSTDTQYF
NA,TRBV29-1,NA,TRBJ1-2,CSAERGGYGYTF
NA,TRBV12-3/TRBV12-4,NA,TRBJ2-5,CASSPRPVETQYF